These 24 T cell receptor beta chains came from one sample sequenced in a study of PD-L1 blockade in urothelial cancer. Time point noted: pretreatment peripheral blood. The data were produced by immunoSEQ multiplex PCR, yet TCRdb's version contains in-frame clones alone and is incomplete. The table shows some 63,000 clones, with roughly 79% occurring only once. Sequencing used PBMCs, obtained around atezolizumab (anti-PD-L1) treatment. These receptors came from a man aged 70 or older with urothelial cancer.

The CDR3 nucleotides are TGCAGTGCTTGGACAGGGACCATTCAGTACTTC. Translation: CSAWTGTIQYF. The chain carries TRBV20-1 and TRBJ2-4, with 8 nucleotides matching TRBD1. With V trimmed by 5 bases and J by 9 bases, 3 bases remained unmatched. This CDR3 comprises 11 residues. Germline CDR1 DFQATT, CDR2 SNEGSKA (reference sequence).

V usage is TRBV5-1 and J usage is TRBJ1-1; D gene unclear. The V gene's germline CDR1 is SGHRS and CDR2 YFSETQ. Deletions cut 1 base from V and 0 bases from J, with 10 bases between. CDR3 size: 15 residues. DNA for the CDR3: TGCGCCAGCAGCTTGACAGCCGAACTGAACACTGAAGCTTTCTTT. Translation gives CASSLTAELNTEAFF.

V and J are TRBV5-1 and TRBJ2-1; D gene unclear. This CDR3 has 13 residues. Germline CDR1 reads SGHRS; CDR2 reads YFSETQ. Trimming cost V 0 bases and J 5 bases, with 6 bases left between them. Here the CDR3 DNA reads TGCGCCAGCAGCTTGGAGCTAAACAATGAGCAGTTCTTC. This encodes CASSLELNNEQFF.

This sequence joins TRBV7-2 and TRBJ1-2; TRBD1 agrees at 8 bases. The CDR3 sequence is 16 residues long. CDR1 is SGHTA and CDR2 is FQGNSA in the germline V gene. The V gene end was trimmed by 4 bases and the J gene end by 1 base; junction bases not matched to a gene: 8. CDR3 loop: CASSSGQGLRNYGYTF. CDR3 nucleotide sequence: TGTGCCAGCAGCTCAGGACAGGGCCTGCGTAACTATGGCTACACCTTC.

This chain links TRBV7-2 with TRBJ2-5; D call uncertain. Trimming shortened V by 5 bases and J by 5 bases, and 9 bases separated the two germline ends. The CDR3 runs to 12 residues. Germline CDR1 reads SGHTA; CDR2 reads FQGNSA. CDR3 in amino acids: CASSRPGETQYF. Here the CDR3 DNA reads TGTGCCAGCAGCCGACCCGGGGAGACCCAGTACTTC.

This rearrangement joins TRBV15 to TRBJ2-7, with 8 positions matching TRBD2. J was trimmed by 5 bases and V by 1 base; bases with no gene match: 4. Germline CDR1 is LNHNV and CDR2 is YYDKDF (reference sequence). This CDR3 comprises 14 residues. The CDR3 reads CATSRAREVHEQYF. Here the CDR3 DNA reads TGTGCCACCAGCAGAGCGCGGGAGGTCCACGAGCAGTACTTC.

This clone was seen only once. The rearrangement uses TRBV30 and TRBJ2-2, with D tentatively TRBD2 (5 bases). CDR1 is GTSNPN and CDR2 is SVGIG in the germline V gene (reference sequence). Deletions cut 5 bases from V and 4 bases from J, with 8 bases between. CDR3 length equals 12 residues. CDR3 in DNA: TGTGCCTGGGGACTTATCACCGGGGAGCTGTTTTTT. Encoded protein: CAWGLITGELFF.

This clone was seen more than once but under ten times. One end of the junction does not line up with germline, which may come from a read error. The chain recombines TRBV6-1 with TRBJ2-2; 11 bases match TRBD2. CDR3 length: 19 amino acids. Germline V CDR1 and CDR2: MNHNS, SASEGT. CDR3 bases: TGTGCCAGCAGGGAAGACAGATCCGGGACTAGCGGACGGACCGGGGAGCTGTTTTTT. It encodes CASREDRSGTSGRTGELFF.

This rearrangement joins TRBV18 to TRBJ2-3, with a weak D call TRBD2 (6 bases). Germline-derived CDR1 and CDR2 are KGHSH and LQKENI. This CDR3 is 14 amino acids long. With 3 bases removed from V and 4 bases from J, the gap between germline ends came to 11 bases. CDR3 region: CASSPAREADTQYF. CDR3 coding DNA: TGTGCCAGCTCACCGGCCAGGGAGGCAGATACGCAGTATTTT.

This clone was recorded many times. The chain recombines TRBV6-5 with TRBJ1-1, with a weak D call TRBD1 (5 bases). V was trimmed by 1 base and J by 0 bases, leaving 12 bases between them. The length of the CDR3 is 16 residues. CDR1 and CDR2 (germline): MNHEY, SVGAGI. For the CDR3, the DNA is TGTGCCAGCAGTTACTTCCCGACAGATTTGAACACTGAAGCTTTCTTT. It translates to CASSYFPTDLNTEAFF.

The V and J genes are TRBV27 and TRBJ2-2; 7 bases map to TRBD2. V shed 6 bases and J 3 bases; nucleotides not matched to a gene: 4. CDR1 is MNHEY and CDR2 is SMNVEV in the germline V gene (reference sequence). The CDR3 has 14 residues. CDR3 amino acids: CASRGGTYTGELFF. The CDR3 DNA reads as TGTGCCAGCAGGGGGGGGACTTACACCGGGGAGCTGTTTTTT.

The table lists this clone with a few counts. The chain is built from TRBV6-5 and TRBJ2-5; 7 bases fit TRBD2. Germline V CDR1 and CDR2: MNHEY, SVGAGI. Trimming cost V 8 bases and J 4 bases; bases outside gene matches: 10. This CDR3 is 14 amino acids long. The CDR3 bases are TGTGCCAGCCGCCGGGACTACCCTAGAGAGACCCAGTACTTC. Translating gives CASRRDYPRETQYF.

The table lists this clone with a count of one. CDR3 nucleotides: TGTGCCAGCTCACCTAACCGGGACATTTACGAGCAGTACTTC. It yields the protein CASSPNRDIYEQYF. The chain employs TRBV18 and TRBJ2-7; a possible D gene is TRBD1 (6 bases). This CDR3 has 14 amino acids. Germline loops: CDR1 KGHSH, CDR2 LQKENI. With 3 bases removed from V and 4 bases from J, the gap between germline ends came to 13 bases.

The chain employs TRBV14 and TRBJ1-3; perhaps TRBD1 as D (5 bases). CDR3 length: 20 residues. The V gene's germline CDR1 is SGHDN and CDR2 FVKESK. The ends were cut back, 1 base at V and 0 bases at J, with 22 bases in the middle. Here the CDR3 DNA reads TGTGCCAGCAGCCAAGCCCTTATTCAGACAGTTAGATACTCTGGAAACACCATATATTTT. This gives the protein CASSQALIQTVRYSGNTIYF.

The rearrangement uses TRBV5-4 and TRBJ2-5; 12 bases line up with TRBD2. V lost 4 bases, J lost 1 base, and 5 bases stayed unmatched. This CDR3 is built from 16 residues. In germline, CDR1 is SGHNT, CDR2 YYREEE (reference sequence). CDR3: CASSDPSGGVQETQYF. For the CDR3, the DNA is TGTGCCAGCAGCGACCCTAGCGGGGGGGTCCAAGAGACCCAGTACTTC.

The chain links TRBV18 to TRBJ2-3; possible D gene TRBD1, 5 bases. CDR3 length: 12 amino acids. Trimming took 6 bases from V and 4 from J, leaving 8 bases between them. Per germline, CDR1 KGHSH and CDR2 LQKENI. Written as DNA, the CDR3 is TGTGCCAGCTCGTCCAGGGCAGATACGCAGTATTTT. Amino acids: CASSSRADTQYF.

The CDR3 loop reads CASSGTTSGSSYNEQFF. The CDR3 bases are TGCGCCAGCAGCGGGACCACTAGCGGGAGCTCCTACAATGAGCAGTTCTTC. The V and J genes are TRBV5-1 and TRBJ2-1; 11 positions agree with TRBD2. This CDR3 region has 17 residues. The germline CDR1 and CDR2 sequences are SGHRS and YFSETQ. V lost 4 bases to trimming and J lost 0 bases; unmatched junction nucleotides: 6.

The V and J genes are TRBV7-9 and TRBJ1-2; 8 bases match TRBD1. CDR3 length equals 15 residues. Trimming cost V 7 bases and J 8 bases; bases outside gene matches: 15. Germline V CDR1 and CDR2: SEHNR, FQNEAQ (reference sequence). Written as DNA, the CDR3 is TGTGCCAGCACTATATGGGGGGACAGGCCTCTCGGCTACACCTTC. Amino acid sequence: CASTIWGDRPLGYTF. Full variable domain (remainder filled in from reference TRBV7-9 and TRBJ1-2): DTGVSQNPRHKITKRGQNVTFRCDPISEHNRLYWYRQTLGQGPEFLTYFQNEAQLEKSRLLSDRFSAERPKGSFSTLEIQRTEQGDSAMYLCASTIWGDRPLGYTFGSGTRLTVV.

V usage is TRBV25-1 and J usage is TRBJ1-3; 7 nucleotides match TRBD1. V shed 6 bases and J 3 bases; nucleotides not matched to a gene: 5. This CDR3 region has 14 residues. Germline V CDR1 and CDR2: MGHDK, SYGVNS. The CDR3 coding sequence is TGTGCCAGCAGCCCGCGACAGGGTGGAAACACCATATATTTT. As protein: CASSPRQGGNTIYF.

The rearrangement uses TRBV18 and TRBJ1-1; a possible D gene is TRBD1 (6 bases). The CDR3 consists of 16 residues. The germline V and J ends were trimmed by 0 bases and 4 bases, with 15 bases remaining between them. The germline V gene has CDR1 KGHSH and CDR2 LQKENI. The CDR3 protein is CASSPPYQGLGTEAFF. In DNA form, the CDR3 reads TGTGCCAGCTCACCACCGTATCAGGGGCTAGGCACTGAAGCTTTCTTT.

This clone appeared a few times. This sequence joins TRBV7-6 and TRBJ2-1, with TRBD1 identical over 8 bases. CDR1 is SGHVS, CDR2 FNYEAQ, per germline. The junction had 4 bases not matched to a gene; V was cut back by 5 bases and J by 13 bases. The CDR3 spans 11 residues. DNA of the CDR3: TGTGCCAGCAGCGACGGGACAGGACAGTTCTTC. Translation gives CASSDGTGQFF.

The V and J genes are TRBV6-4 and TRBJ1-2; 11 bases agree with TRBD1. CDR3 length: 13 amino acids. CDR1 and CDR2 from the germline V gene are MRHNA and SNTAGT. J gave up 7 bases and V 5 bases, and 3 bases lay outside the gene matches. The CDR3 loop is CASSPGQGAGYTF. The CDR3 region has the DNA TGTGCCAGCAGTCCCGGACAGGGGGCTGGCTACACCTTC.

The rearrangement links TRBV6-5 to TRBJ1-1; 7 bases line up with TRBD1. Looked up from germline, CDR1 is MNHEY and CDR2 is SVGAGI. The CDR3 has 14 amino acids. Trimming removed 7 bases from V and 0 bases from J; junction bases left unmatched: 5. The CDR3 nucleotides read TGTGCCAGCACCAAGGACAGGTTGAACACTGAAGCTTTCTTT. Translation: CASTKDRLNTEAFF.

This clone was seen more than once but under ten times. The chain couples TRBV21-1 to TRBJ1-5; the table's D call of TRBD1 was not tested on the DNA. TRBV21-1 is a recognized pseudogene. CDR3 size: 15 residues. In nucleotides, the CDR3 is TGTGCCAGCAAGGGGACAGGGGTGATGGGACAGCCCCAGCATTTT. As protein: CASKGTGVMGQPQHF.